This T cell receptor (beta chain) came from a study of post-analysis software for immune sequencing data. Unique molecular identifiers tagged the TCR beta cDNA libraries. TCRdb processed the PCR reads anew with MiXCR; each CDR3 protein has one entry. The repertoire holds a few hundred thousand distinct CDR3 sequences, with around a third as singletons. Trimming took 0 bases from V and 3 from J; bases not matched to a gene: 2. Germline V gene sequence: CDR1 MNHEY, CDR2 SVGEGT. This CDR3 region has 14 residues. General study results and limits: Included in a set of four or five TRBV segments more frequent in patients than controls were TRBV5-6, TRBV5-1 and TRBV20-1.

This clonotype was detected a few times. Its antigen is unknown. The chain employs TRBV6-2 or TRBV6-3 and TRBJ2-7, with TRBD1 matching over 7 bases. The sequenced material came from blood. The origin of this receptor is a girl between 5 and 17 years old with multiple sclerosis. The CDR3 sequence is CASSYSGQFYEQYF. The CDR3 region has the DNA TGTGCCAGCAGTTACTCGGGACAGTTCTACGAGCAGTACTTC.